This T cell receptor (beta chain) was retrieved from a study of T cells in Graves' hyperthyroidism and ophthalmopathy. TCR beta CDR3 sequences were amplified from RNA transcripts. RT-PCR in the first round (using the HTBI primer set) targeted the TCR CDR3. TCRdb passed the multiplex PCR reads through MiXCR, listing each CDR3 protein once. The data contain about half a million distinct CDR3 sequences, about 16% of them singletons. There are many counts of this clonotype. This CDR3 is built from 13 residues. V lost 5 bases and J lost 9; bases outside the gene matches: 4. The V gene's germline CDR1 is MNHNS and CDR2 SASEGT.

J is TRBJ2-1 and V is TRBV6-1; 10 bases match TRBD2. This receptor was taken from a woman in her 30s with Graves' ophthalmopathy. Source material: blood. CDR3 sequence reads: CASSLAGGAEQFF. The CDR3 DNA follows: TGTGCCAGCAGTTTAGCGGGAGGTGCTGAGCAGTTCTTC.